This TCR beta chain was obtained from a study of shared clonotypes between healthy human individuals. This clone was found a few times. Its target is not known. Evenly divided among several immunoSEQ plates was the genomic DNA of each subset. The table came from immunoSEQ multiplex PCR; TCRdb's copy has only in-frame clones and leaves some out. The table has approximately 460,000 clones, 77% seen once. There are 14 residues in the CDR3. Germline V CDR1 and CDR2: LNHDA, SQIVND (reference sequence). V lost 3 bases and J 0 bases, leaving 3 bases between the germline ends. General observations from the study: An anticipated effect of sequencing depth on clonotype sharing among donors was recognized.

The sequenced sample was PBMCs. V is TRBV19 and J is TRBJ2-6, with D hard to call. The source of this sequence is a middle-aged woman in good health. Some clones in this sample may be carry-over from other donors' samples. The CDR3: CASSIDSGANVLTF. The CDR3, as DNA: TGTGCCAGTAGTATCGACTCTGGGGCCAACGTCCTGACTTTC.